This T cell receptor (beta chain) is from a study of regulatory T cells in long-lasting Graves disease. Study-wide findings and caveats: Only a small sample size was used, which may have cut accuracy.

Germline loops: CDR1 MDHEN, CDR2 SYDVKM. The V gene end was trimmed by 5 bases and the J gene end by 14 bases; junction bases not matched to a gene: 5. The CDR3 runs to 12 residues. Sequencing libraries for TCR beta were prepared with iRepertoire HTBI primers and Arm-PCR of CDR3 regions. TCRdb redid the calling of the multiplex PCR reads with MiXCR, one entry per CDR3 protein. Here the sample spans 350,000 to 450,000 distinct CDR3 sequences, approximately 23% being singletons. Time point denoted: persistent/refractory GD, antithyroid drugs over 5 years with positive TRAb. The TCR library was made from RNA extracted from PBMCs. Each patient gave Nine milliliters of EDTA-anticoagulated peripheral blood. This clonotype was picked up a small number of times. Its specificity is unknown.

Sequences were derived from peripheral blood mononuclear cells (PBMCs), sampled when the disease was refractory, from a patient treated with antithyroid drugs. The TCR sequence derives from a woman between 35 and 50 years old with Graves disease. The rearrangement uses TRBV28 and TRBJ2-4; TRBD2 aligns across 11 bases. CDR3 amino acids: CASSDLAGGKYF. Here the CDR3 DNA reads TGTGCCAGCAGTGATTTAGCGGGAGGGAAGTACTTC.